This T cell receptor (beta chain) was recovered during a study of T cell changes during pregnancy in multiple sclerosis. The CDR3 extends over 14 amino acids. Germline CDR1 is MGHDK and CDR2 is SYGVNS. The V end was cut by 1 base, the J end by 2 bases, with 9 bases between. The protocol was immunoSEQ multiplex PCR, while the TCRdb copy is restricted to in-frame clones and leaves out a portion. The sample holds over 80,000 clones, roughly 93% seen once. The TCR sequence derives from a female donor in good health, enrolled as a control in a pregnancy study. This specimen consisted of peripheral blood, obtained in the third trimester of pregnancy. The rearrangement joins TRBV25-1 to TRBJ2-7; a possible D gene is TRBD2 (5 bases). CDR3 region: CASSELRAPYEQYF. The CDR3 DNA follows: TGTGCCAGCAGTGAATTGCGGGCCCCCTACGAGCAGTACTTC.